The 13 T cell receptor beta chains presented below share a single source sample, sequenced in a study of breast tumors, draining lymph nodes, adjacent tissues. The lymph nodes were axillary draining lymph nodes from breast cancer patients. TCRdb reprocessed the multiplex PCR reads via MiXCR and lists one record per CDR3 protein. Here the sample spans approximately 250,000 distinct CDR3 sequences, approximately 36% being singletons. The specimen sequenced was axillary lymph node tissue. These receptors originate from a female donor with breast cancer. Some clones in this sample may be carry-over from other donors' samples.

This clonotype was counted many times. The chain employs TRBV5-1 and TRBJ2-3; 8 bases match TRBD1. Losses at the gene ends were 2 bases for V and 3 bases for J; bases not matched to a gene: 5. In germline, CDR1 is SGHRS, CDR2 YFSETQ. The CDR3 has 15 amino acids. The CDR3 spells CASSFPGQGTDTQYF. Written as DNA, the CDR3 is TGCGCCAGCAGCTTTCCTGGACAGGGAACAGATACGCAGTATTTT.

In this sample, this clonotype turned up a few times. One junction end does not reproduce the germline sequence, and a read error may be involved. J is TRBJ2-2 and V is TRBV6-6; 7 bases are a match to TRBD1. The CDR3 length is 14 residues. Germline V gives CDR1 MNHNY, CDR2 SVGAGI (reference sequence). The CDR3 protein is CASRGQKNAGELFF. CDR3 bases: TGTGCCAGCAGGGGACAGAAGAACGCCGGGGAGCTGTTTTTT.

The sample holds a few counts of this clonotype. This could be a read error, since a much larger clone is one nucleotide away. The chain recombines TRBV20-1 with TRBJ1-2; a weak D match, TRBD1 (6 bases). The length of the CDR3 is 12 residues. CDR1 and CDR2 from the germline V gene are DFQATT and SNEGSKA (reference sequence). CDR3 sequence: CSARQGMDGSTF. The DNA for the CDR3 is TGCAGTGCTAGACAGGGGATGGATGGCTCCACCTTC.

This clonotype was seen many times. The chain has TRBV2 and TRBJ1-2; TRBD1 matches 7 bases. Trimming at V came to 5 bases and at J to 4 bases, leaving 7 bases not matched to a gene. Germline CDR1 SNHLY, CDR2 FYNNEI. This CDR3 region has 14 residues. CDR3 coding DNA: TGTGCCAGCAGTCCAGAACAGGGGACCTATGGCTACACCTTC. Its protein is CASSPEQGTYGYTF.

Turning to this clonotype: Since a much larger clone is just one base distant, this may be a read error. The V and J genes are TRBV7-8 and TRBJ2-3; the match to TRBD2 covers 11 bases. Germline CDR1 SGHVS, CDR2 FQNEAQ. Trimming at V came to 5 bases and at J to 4 bases, leaving 8 bases not matched to a gene. The CDR3 spans 16 residues. The DNA for the CDR3 is TGTGCCAGCAGCAAGGGACTAGCGGACACCGCAGATACGCAGTATTTT. Its protein is CASSKGLADTADTQYF.

As concerns this clonotype: A much larger clone lies one base from this, so it may be a read error. The chain is built from TRBV10-3 and TRBJ1-6, with TRBD1 matching 7 bases. The V gene's germline CDR1 is ENHRY and CDR2 SYGVKD. V dropped 5 bases and J dropped 6; count of bases not matched to a gene: 4. The CDR3 sequence is 14 residues long. The CDR3 DNA reads TGTGCCATCAGTTCCTGGGACAGTAATTCACCCCTCCACTTT. Translated: CAISSWDSNSPLHF.

This clonotype was detected many times. V usage is TRBV19 and J usage is TRBJ1-5; maybe TRBD1 (6 bases). The CDR3 is made up of 13 amino acids. Trimming left V 6 bases short and J 5 bases short, with 11 bases between. Germline values: CDR1 LNHDA, CDR2 SQIVND (reference sequence). CDR3 protein: CASRGDNYQPQHF. The CDR3, as DNA: TGTGCCAGTAGAGGGGACAACTATCAGCCCCAGCATTTT.

CDR3 nucleotides: TGTGCCAGCAGCGATGGACTACCCATCAGCTATGAGCAGTTCTTC. This codes for CASSDGLPISYEQFF. The chain links TRBV5-5 to TRBJ2-1; tentatively, D is TRBD2 (6 bases). CDR1 is SGHKS, CDR2 YYEKEE, per germline (reference sequence). V lost 4 bases, J lost 8 bases, and 19 bases lay in between. The CDR3 contains 15 residues.

A word on this clonotype: Mismatch with germline at one junction end may stem from a read error. The V and J genes are TRBV3-1 and TRBJ2-3; possibly TRBD2 for D (5 bases). CDR3 size: 16 residues. In germline, CDR1 is LGHDT, CDR2 YNNKEL (reference sequence). The CDR3 protein is CASSQEGRAPKDAQYF. The CDR3 coding sequence is TGTGCCAGCAGCCAAGAAGGGCGGGCCCCGAAAGATGCGCAGTATTTT.

This clonotype was picked up many times. Germline and junction disagree at one end, which may indicate a read error. This chain connects TRBV6-5 to TRBJ2-7; no clear D. The germline V gene encodes CDR1 MNHEY and CDR2 SVGAGI. The CDR3 is 14 residues long. The chain's CDR3 is CASSHSSGYYEQYF. The CDR3 DNA reads as TGTGCCAGCAGTCACTCGTCAGGCTACTACGAGCAGTACTTC.

This clonotype was observed many times. The chain combines TRBV19 with TRBJ1-5, with 9 nucleotides matching TRBD1. The length of the CDR3 is 13 residues. V trimming: 7 bases; J trimming: 14 bases; junction bases outside the gene matches: 12. Per germline, CDR1 LNHDA and CDR2 SQIVND (reference sequence). As DNA, the CDR3 is TGTGCCAGTACCTATGACGGGACAGGGACAGAGCATTTT. It translates to CASTYDGTGTEHF.

The chain combines TRBV10-3 with TRBJ2-5; D remains unclear. Germline-derived CDR1 and CDR2 are ENHRY and SYGVKD. There are 12 residues in the CDR3. Trimming took 0 bases from V and 7 from J, leaving 6 bases between them. The chain's CDR3 is CAISESAATQYF. CDR3 DNA: TGTGCCATCAGTGAGTCCGCGGCGACCCAGTACTTC.

This clonotype was seen ten or more times. V is TRBV19 and J is TRBJ1-5, with a weak D call TRBD1 (6 bases). The V end was cut by 3 bases, the J end by 2 bases, with 8 bases between. The germline CDR1 and CDR2 sequences are LNHDA and SQIVND (reference sequence). The CDR3 extends over 14 amino acids. The CDR3 DNA is TGTGCCAGTAGTATTCACAGGGGCAATCAGCCCCAGCATTTT. Its protein is CASSIHRGNQPQHF.